This T cell receptor beta chain was sequenced during a study of T cells in Graves' hyperthyroidism and ophthalmopathy. Study results and limitations: Ophthalmopathy was told apart from stable hyperthyroidism by a 13 V-J model. Most thyroid clonotypes with frequency above 0.001 were detected in blood.

V dropped 6 bases and J dropped 1; count of bases not matched to a gene: 16. The CDR3 extends over 19 amino acids. Comments on this clonotype: Its antigen is unknown.

The source material, RNA transcripts, was used to amplify TCR beta CDR3 regions. An initial round of RT-PCR targeting the TCR CDR3 relied on the HTBI primer set. TCRdb processed the multiplex PCR reads anew with MiXCR; each CDR3 protein has one entry. The sample contains hundreds of thousands of distinct CDR3 sequences, 20% to 25% of which appear only once. First hyperthyroidism diagnosis is when the blood sample was obtained, before any ophthalmopathy symptoms. This chain uses TRBV12-3 or TRBV12-4 with TRBJ2-5; TRBD2 agrees at 11 bases. The sequence was obtained from a man aged 35 to 55 with Graves' hyperthyroidism that later progressed to Graves' ophthalmopathy. Specimen: blood. CDR3 protein: CASRKRAALAGDTQETQYF. In nucleotides, the CDR3 is TGTGCCAGCAGGAAACGGGCAGCACTAGCGGGAGACACCCAAGAGACCCAGTACTTC.